This is a list of T cell receptor beta chains from one sample in a study of blood T cell repertoires in COVID-19. Some clones are missing from TCRdb's copy, which holds only in-frame ones; the method was immunoSEQ multiplex PCR. The sample holds approximately 90,000 clones, almost 85% seen once. Material: peripheral blood. The source is an elderly woman with acute or convalescent COVID-19. Each CDR3 is given with its conserved first and last residue. A D gene is named only where the DNA matches it firmly. Part of the rows lack a size; the others show once, few, many or a class for expanded clones.

J	size	V	D	DNA	CDR3
TRBJ1-1	few	TRBV7-2	TRBD1	TGTGCCAGCAGCTCTCAGGGGGGAGGCACTGAAGCTTTCTTT	CASSSQGGGTEAFF
TRBJ2-3	few	TRBV9	TRBD2	TGTGCCAGCAGCGTGCGGGGGGCCGGCACAGATACGCAGTATTTT	CASSVRGAGTDTQYF
TRBJ2-4	-	TRBV9	TRBD1	TGTGCCAGCAGCGTAGGCCGGACAGGCGGAGCCAAAAACATTCAGTACTTC	CASSVGRTGGAKNIQYF
TRBJ2-7	-	TRBV6-5	TRBD2	TGTGCCAGTACTAGCGGGGGGGCCGGGTCCTACGAGCAGTACTTC	CASTSGGAGSYEQYF
TRBJ2-7	-	TRBV5-1	-	TGCGCCAGCAGTGCGGCGGGGATATCCTACGAGCAGTACTTC	CASSAAGISYEQYF
TRBJ1-1	-	TRBV2	TRBD1	TGTGCCAGCAGGCCCGGGACAGTGAACACTGAAGCTTTCTTT	CASRPGTVNTEAFF
TRBJ2-1	-	TRBV5-1	-	TGCGCCAGCAGCTCGGGAGTATACAATGAGCAGTTCTTC	CASSSGVYNEQFF
TRBJ2-1	-	TRBV5-1	-	TGCGCCAGCAGCTGGGCGAGCGGGTCTAACAATGAGCAGTTCTTC	CASSWASGSNNEQFF
TRBJ1-2	-	TRBV29-1	-	TGCAGCGTAGAGCGGGACGGGGCCACCTTC	CSVERDGATF
TRBJ1-5	few	TRBV19	-	TGTGCCAGTAGTCTGCTCCCTACGGGGGGCAATCAGCCCCAGCATTTT	CASSLLPTGGNQPQHF
TRBJ2-7	few	TRBV5-1	TRBD1	TGCGCCAGCAGCTTGGCCGGTGCAGGGGGCGGTGAGCAGTACTTC	CASSLAGAGGGEQYF
TRBJ1-2	-	TRBV28	TRBD1	TGTGCCAGCAGGGTGACAGGGGCCAACTATGGCTACACCTTC	CASRVTGANYGYTF
TRBJ2-7	-	TRBV28	TRBD2	TGTGCCAGCAGTCGGGGGACTAGCGGGGCATCCTACGAGCAGTACTTC	CASSRGTSGASYEQYF
TRBJ1-2	once	TRBV6-6	TRBD1	TGTGCCAGCAGTTCGGGACAGGTCAGCTATGGCTACACCTTC	CASSSGQVSYGYTF
TRBJ2-2	once	TRBV6-4	TRBD2	TGTGCCAGCAGTGACCGTCCGGGGGGGCCGGAGGAGCTGTTTTTT	CASSDRPGGPEELFF
TRBJ2-3	-	TRBV5-1	TRBD2	TGCGCCAGCAGCCGCCGACTAGCGGGGGGGCGCACAGATACGCAGTATTTT	CASSRRLAGGRTDTQYF
TRBJ2-7	-	TRBV5-4	TRBD2	TGTGCCAGCAGCTTTAGCCAGGGACTAGCGGGGACCTACGAGCAGTACTTC	CASSFSQGLAGTYEQYF
TRBJ1-2	-	TRBV15	-	TGTGCCACCAGCAGAGTGGGAGTGGCAGAAAAGAAACTTAACTATGGCTACACCTTC	CATSRVGVAEKKLNYGYTF
TRBJ1-4	-	TRBV5-8	-	TGTGCCTCCGGTGAAAAACTGTTTTTT	CASGEKLFF
TRBJ2-1	once	TRBV20-1	TRBD2	TGCAGTGCTAGTTTGCCTAGCGGGTATTACAATGAGCAGTTCTTC	CSASLPSGYYNEQFF
TRBJ1-2	few	TRBV6-6	-	TGTGCCAGCACCGCGAGCCTTACTAACTATGGCTACACCTTC	CASTASLTNYGYTF
TRBJ1-5	few	TRBV3-1/TRBV3-2	-	TGTGCCAGCAGCCAAGGGGTACAGGATGAAGCTCAGCCCCAGCATTTT	CASSQGVQDEAQPQHF
TRBJ1-1	once	TRBV2	-	TGTGCCAGCGGACGGGACACCATGAACACTGAAGCTTTCTTT	CASGRDTMNTEAFF
TRBJ2-3	-	TRBV29-1	-	TGCAGCGCCGGGGGTCCTACCTCTAGCACAGATACGCAGTATTTT	CSAGGPTSSTDTQYF
TRBJ2-3	-	TRBV27	TRBD2	TGTGCCAGCAAGGAGCGGGAGGGGTTGGGCACAGATACGCAGTATTTT	CASKEREGLGTDTQYF
TRBJ1-1	-	TRBV6-5	-	TGTGCCAGCAGTTACGGGTATGCAGGCCAGAACACTGAAGCTTTCTTT	CASSYGYAGQNTEAFF
TRBJ2-7	few	TRBV6-1	-	TGTGCCAGCAGTGAAGGGACAGTCTACGAGCAGTACTTC	CASSEGTVYEQYF
TRBJ2-1	once	TRBV18	TRBD2	TGTGCCAGCTCATCTGGACTAGCGTCACGTAACAATGAGCAGTTCTTC	CASSSGLASRNNEQFF
TRBJ2-3	once	TRBV11-2	TRBD2	TGTGCCAGCAGCTTAGGACTAGCGGGAGATTGGAAGACAGATACGCAGTATTTT	CASSLGLAGDWKTDTQYF
TRBJ1-3	-	TRBV19	-	TGTGCCAGTAACGGACTGAGCTCTGGAAACACCATATATTTT	CASNGLSSGNTIYF
TRBJ2-7	-	TRBV5-4	-	TGTGCCCTATCCGACAGTCCCTACGAGCAGTACTTC	CALSDSPYEQYF
TRBJ2-1	-	TRBV5-1	TRBD1	TGCGCCAGCAGCTCAGGACAGGGGGTGGTCTACAATGAGCAGTTCTTC	CASSSGQGVVYNEQFF
TRBJ1-6	-	TRBV5-1	-	TGCGCCAGCAGCTTGGTCAGTCCCGGCGGGAATTCACCCCTCCACTTT	CASSLVSPGGNSPLHF
TRBJ2-6	-	TRBV6-1	TRBD2	TGTGCCAGCAGTGAAGGGGGACTAGCGGGGGAATCCTCTGGGGCCAACGTCCTGACTTTC	CASSEGGLAGESSGANVLTF
TRBJ2-2	-	TRBV7-2	-	TGTGCCAGCAGCCCCTATGTACGGGGCACCGGGGAGCTGTTTTTT	CASSPYVRGTGELFF
TRBJ1-1	-	TRBV5-6	-	TGTGCCAGCAGCGTAGGAGGGCTCGGCACTGAAGCTTTCTTT	CASSVGGLGTEAFF
TRBJ1-2	-	TRBV19	-	TGTGCCAGTAGTTCCAGGGGCGACTATGGCTACACCTTC	CASSSRGDYGYTF
TRBJ1-4	-	TRBV27	-	TGTGCCAGCAGCCAGGGACACCGTAATGAAAAACTGTTTTTT	CASSQGHRNEKLFF
TRBJ2-5	-	TRBV4-2	TRBD2	TGTGCCAGCAGCCCCGGTTTAGCGGGGGGTCAAGAGACCCAGTACTTC	CASSPGLAGGQETQYF
TRBJ2-7	-	TRBV5-1	TRBD1	TGCGCCAGCAGCTTGGCCCAGGGGGCTTACGAGCAGTACTTC	CASSLAQGAYEQYF
TRBJ1-1	few	TRBV2	-	TGTGCCAGCAGTGGACAGCTTGGGAACACTGAAGCTTTCTTT	CASSGQLGNTEAFF
TRBJ1-5	-	TRBV6-2/TRBV6-3	-	TGTGCCAGCAGTTTCCCGACAGGATCGAATAGCAATCAGCCCCAGCATTTT	CASSFPTGSNSNQPQHF
TRBJ2-7	-	TRBV19	TRBD1	TGTGCCAGTAGTGGGCAGGGGGTAGGCGAGCAGTACTTC	CASSGQGVGEQYF
TRBJ2-1	-	TRBV19	TRBD2	TGTGCCAGTAGGCGACTAGCGCCGAGCTCCTACAATGAGCAGTTCTTC	CASRRLAPSSYNEQFF
TRBJ1-5	once	TRBV6-5	-	TGTGCCAGCCAACAGGGTGCGGATCAGCCCCAGCATTTT	CASQQGADQPQHF
TRBJ2-6	-	TRBV18	-	TGTGCCAGCTCACGGACAAAGGGAGGGGCCAACGTCCTGACTTTC	CASSRTKGGANVLTF
TRBJ2-5	-	TRBV11-3	-	TGTGCCAGCAGCTTAGATAGACTCGGCACCCAGTACTTC	CASSLDRLGTQYF
TRBJ1-2	-	TRBV29-1	-	TGCAGCGCTGAGGTACCCGCAGGGTCAAGGGGCTACACCTTC	CSAEVPAGSRGYTF
TRBJ2-7	-	TRBV5-1	TRBD2	TGCGCCAGCAGCTCGGGGGGGAACTCCTACGAGCAGTACTTC	CASSSGGNSYEQYF
TRBJ2-4	-	TRBV7-8	TRBD1	TGTGCCAGCAGCCGGGGGACAGGTTTGGACTTC	CASSRGTGLDF
TRBJ1-1	-	TRBV6-5	-	TGTGCCAGCACGGGGGGGAGCACTGAAGCTTTCTTT	CASTGGSTEAFF
TRBJ2-3	-	TRBV9	-	TGTGCCAGCAGCGTAGTGGACAGCCCTAGCACAGATACGCAGTATTTT	CASSVVDSPSTDTQYF